Shown below are 2 T cell receptor beta chains from a single sample sequenced in a study of neoadjuvant anti-PD-1 for oral cavity cancer. Generated by immunoSEQ multiplex PCR, the TCRdb table keeps only in-frame clones and is missing some. The sample lists 20,000 to 25,000 clones, 45% occurring once. As to time point: after neoadjuvant nivolumab, at surgical resection. Sequenced here: tumor tissue, sampled after nivolumab (anti-PD-1) treatment. The source of these receptors is a person between 40 and 85 years old with oral cavity squamous cell carcinoma.

This clone has at least ten counts. The chain uses TRBV6-5 and TRBJ2-7; D is perhaps TRBD2 (6 bases). This CDR3 is 15 amino acids long. The germline V gene has CDR1 MNHEY and CDR2 SVGAGI. The germline V and J ends were trimmed by 2 bases and 1 base, with 12 bases remaining between them. CDR3: CASSYRDGRSYEQYF. Here the CDR3 DNA reads TGTGCCAGCAGTTACAGGGACGGGAGATCCTACGAGCAGTACTTC.

The rearrangement uses TRBV9 and TRBJ1-6, with D possibly TRBD1 on 6 matching bases. The ends were cut back, 1 base at V and 10 bases at J, with 18 bases in the middle. The germline V gene has CDR1 SGDLS and CDR2 YYNGEE. The CDR3 consists of 16 residues. CDR3 coding DNA: TGTGCCAGCAGCGTATCTCCAGGGACATCAGGGTCACCCCTCCACTTT. This translates into CASSVSPGTSGSPLHF.